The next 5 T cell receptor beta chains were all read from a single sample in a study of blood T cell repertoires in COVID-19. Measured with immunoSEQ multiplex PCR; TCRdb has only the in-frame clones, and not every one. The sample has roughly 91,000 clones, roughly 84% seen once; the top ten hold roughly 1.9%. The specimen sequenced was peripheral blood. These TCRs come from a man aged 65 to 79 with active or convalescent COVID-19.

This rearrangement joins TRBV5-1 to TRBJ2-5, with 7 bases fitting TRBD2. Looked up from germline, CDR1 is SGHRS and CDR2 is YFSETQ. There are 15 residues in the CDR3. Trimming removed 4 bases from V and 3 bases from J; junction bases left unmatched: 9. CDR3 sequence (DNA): TGCGCCAGCAGCCTGCTTCCGGGGAGGGAAGAGACCCAGTACTTC. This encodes CASSLLPGREETQYF.

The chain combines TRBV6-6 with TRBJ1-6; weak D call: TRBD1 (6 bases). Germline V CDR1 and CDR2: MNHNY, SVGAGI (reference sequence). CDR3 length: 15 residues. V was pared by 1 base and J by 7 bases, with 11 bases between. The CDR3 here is CASSYLQGDNSPLHF. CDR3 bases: TGTGCCAGCAGTTACTTACAGGGAGACAATTCACCCCTCCACTTT.

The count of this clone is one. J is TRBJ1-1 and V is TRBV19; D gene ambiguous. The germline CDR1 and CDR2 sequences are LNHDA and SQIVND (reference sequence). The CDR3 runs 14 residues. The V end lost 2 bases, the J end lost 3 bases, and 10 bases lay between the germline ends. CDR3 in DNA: TGTGCCAGTAGTATAACCGGGTGGTACACTGAAGCTTTCTTT. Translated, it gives CASSITGWYTEAFF. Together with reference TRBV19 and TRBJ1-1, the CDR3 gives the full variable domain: DGGITQSPKYLFRKEGQNVTLSCEQNLNHDAMYWYRQDPGQGLRLIYYSQIVNDFQKGDIAEGYSVSREKKESFPLTVTSAQKNPTAFYLCASSITGWYTEAFFGQGTRLTVV.

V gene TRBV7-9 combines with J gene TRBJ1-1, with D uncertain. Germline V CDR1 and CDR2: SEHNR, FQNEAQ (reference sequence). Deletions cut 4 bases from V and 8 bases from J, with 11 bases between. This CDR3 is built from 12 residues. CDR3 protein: CASSSSGIEAFF. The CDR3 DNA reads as TGTGCCAGCAGCTCCTCGGGGATAGAAGCTTTCTTT.

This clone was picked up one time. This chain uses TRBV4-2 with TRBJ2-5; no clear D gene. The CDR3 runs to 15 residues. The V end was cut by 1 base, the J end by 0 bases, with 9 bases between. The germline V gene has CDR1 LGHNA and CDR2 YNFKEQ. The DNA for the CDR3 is TGTGCCAGCAGCCAAGTGGTGGTAGACCAAGAGACCCAGTACTTC. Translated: CASSQVVVDQETQYF.